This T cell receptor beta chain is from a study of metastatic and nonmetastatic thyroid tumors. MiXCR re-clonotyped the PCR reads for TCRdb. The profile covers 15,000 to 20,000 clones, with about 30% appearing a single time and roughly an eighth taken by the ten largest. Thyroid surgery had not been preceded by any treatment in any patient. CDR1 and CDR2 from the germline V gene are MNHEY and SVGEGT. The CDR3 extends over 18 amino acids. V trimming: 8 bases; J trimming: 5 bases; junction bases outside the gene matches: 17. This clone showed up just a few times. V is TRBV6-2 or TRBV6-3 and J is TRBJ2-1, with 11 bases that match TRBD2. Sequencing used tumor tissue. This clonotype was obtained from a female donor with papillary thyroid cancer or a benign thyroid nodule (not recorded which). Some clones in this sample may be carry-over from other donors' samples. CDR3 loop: CASLTSRGTSGGHNEQFF. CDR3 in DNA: TGTGCCAGCCTTACCTCTAGGGGGACTAGCGGAGGACACAATGAGCAGTTCTTC.